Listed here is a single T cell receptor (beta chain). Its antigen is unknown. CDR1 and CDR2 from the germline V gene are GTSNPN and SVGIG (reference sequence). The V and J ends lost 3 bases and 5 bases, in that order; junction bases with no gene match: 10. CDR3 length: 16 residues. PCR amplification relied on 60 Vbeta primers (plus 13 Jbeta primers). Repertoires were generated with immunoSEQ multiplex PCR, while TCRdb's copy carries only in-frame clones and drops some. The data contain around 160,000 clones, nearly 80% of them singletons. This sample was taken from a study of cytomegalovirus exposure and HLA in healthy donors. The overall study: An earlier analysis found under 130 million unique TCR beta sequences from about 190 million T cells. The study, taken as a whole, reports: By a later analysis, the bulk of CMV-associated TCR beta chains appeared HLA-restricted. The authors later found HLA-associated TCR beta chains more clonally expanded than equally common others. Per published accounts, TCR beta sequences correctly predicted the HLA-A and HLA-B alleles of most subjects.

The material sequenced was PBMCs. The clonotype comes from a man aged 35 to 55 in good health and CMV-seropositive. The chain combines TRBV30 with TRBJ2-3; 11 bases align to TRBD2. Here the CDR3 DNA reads TGTGCCTGGAGGAGACTAGCGGGAAAAGTTGGAGATACGCAGTATTTT. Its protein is CAWRRLAGKVGDTQYF.